The 28 T cell receptor beta chains below come from one sample, sequenced in a study of PD-L1 blockade in urothelial cancer. Measured with immunoSEQ multiplex PCR; TCRdb has only the in-frame clones, and not every one. The repertoire consists of 85,000 to 90,000 clones, with about 83% occurring once and the leading ten covering approximately 15%. The time point was: pretreatment peripheral blood. The specimen was PBMCs, collected around atezolizumab (anti-PD-L1) treatment. These receptor sequences come from a man in his 60s with urothelial cancer.

V and J are TRBV7-2 and TRBJ1-2, with TRBD1 matching over 7 bases. J lost 2 bases, V lost 5 bases, and 2 bases had no gene match. CDR3 length: 13 amino acids. Germline V gene data show CDR1 as SGHTA and CDR2 as FQGNSA. Written as DNA, the CDR3 is TGTGCCAGCAGCCTGGGACAGAACTATGGCTACACCTTC. Amino acids: CASSLGQNYGYTF.

V usage is TRBV5-5 and J usage is TRBJ2-3, with D possibly being TRBD2 (5 bases). The germline gives CDR1 SGHKS, CDR2 YYEKEE (reference sequence). There are 14 residues in the CDR3. Trimming left V 0 bases short and J 5 bases short, with 10 bases between. The CDR3 bases are TGTGCCAGCAGCTTGGCAACGGGGAAAGATACGCAGTATTTT. Amino acid sequence: CASSLATGKDTQYF.

V and J are TRBV2 and TRBJ1-5, with 7 nucleotides matching TRBD1. The trim removed 5 bases at V and 3 bases at J, leaving 13 bases unmatched. Germline V gives CDR1 SNHLY, CDR2 FYNNEI. The CDR3 loop spans 17 amino acids. The chain's CDR3 is CASSPRQGMINNQPQHF. The DNA of the CDR3 is TGTGCCAGCAGTCCCCGACAGGGAATGATAAACAATCAGCCCCAGCATTTT.

The chain uses TRBV4-1 and TRBJ2-3, with 8 bases matching TRBD2. V trimming: 1 base; J trimming: 3 bases; junction bases outside the gene matches: 9. This CDR3 region has 17 residues. The germline gives CDR1 MGHRA, CDR2 YSYEKL. The CDR3 DNA follows: TGCGCCAGCAGCCAAGCCCGTAAGCGGGAGTTGACAGATACGCAGTATTTT. This translates into CASSQARKRELTDTQYF.

The chain recombines TRBV6-5 with TRBJ2-7; a weak D match, TRBD1 (6 bases). Germline V lookup: CDR1 MNHEY, CDR2 SVGAGI. This CDR3 is 15 amino acids long. V lost 6 bases and J 5 bases, leaving 20 bases between the germline ends. CDR3 residues: CASSTLTGLFNEQYF. CDR3 nucleotides: TGTGCCAGCAGCACGCTTACAGGGCTATTCAACGAGCAGTACTTC.

The chain recombines TRBV10-2 with TRBJ1-5; the match to TRBD1 covers 9 bases. The germline V gene encodes CDR1 WSHSY and CDR2 SAAADI. The CDR3 runs 15 residues. Trimming removed 6 bases from V and 5 bases from J; junction bases left unmatched: 8. CDR3 region: CASRAGTGSDQPQHF. The CDR3 bases are TGCGCCAGCAGAGCCGGGACAGGGAGCGATCAGCCCCAGCATTTT.

The rearrangement uses TRBV6-5 and TRBJ1-4; no clear D. This CDR3 region has 13 residues. Germline CDR1 reads MNHEY; CDR2 reads SVGAGI. The V end was cut by 2 bases, the J end by 8 bases, with 9 bases between. CDR3 in DNA: TGTGCCAGCAGTTACGGGCTCGGAGAAAAACTGTTTTTT. Its translation is CASSYGLGEKLFF.

The chain couples TRBV5-1 to TRBJ1-6, with 8 bases lining up with TRBD1. With V trimmed by 7 bases and J by 7 bases, 1 base remained unmatched. The CDR3 extends over 12 amino acids. Germline values: CDR1 SGHRS, CDR2 YFSETQ. The CDR3 sequence is CASRQGNSPLHF. Written as DNA, the CDR3 is TGCGCCAGCCGACAGGGGAATTCACCCCTCCACTTT.

This clone came up a few times. The CDR3 DNA reads TGCAGTGCTCCAAGGGGGGGCGGCTACACCTTC. The encoded protein is CSAPRGGGYTF. The chain is built from TRBV20-1 and TRBJ1-2; D possibly corresponds to TRBD1 (6 bases). The germline V gene has CDR1 DFQATT and CDR2 SNEGSKA (reference sequence). The CDR3 spans 11 residues. Trimming shortened V by 5 bases and J by 8 bases, and 12 bases separated the two germline ends.

The V and J genes are TRBV5-1 and TRBJ1-1; D not certain. Germline CDR1 and CDR2: SGHRS and YFSETQ. Trimming took off 4 bases at V and 5 bases at J, with 18 bases between the two ends. There are 15 residues in the CDR3. The CDR3 here is CASSLGQTSRTEAFF. In nucleotides, the CDR3 is TGCGCCAGCAGCCTTGGCCAGACAAGCCGGACTGAAGCTTTCTTT.

A few counts support this clone. The chain combines TRBV6-5 with TRBJ2-7; perhaps TRBD2 as D (5 bases). Between the trimmed V and J ends, which lost 2 bases and 7 bases, there was a span of 12 bases. Germline-derived CDR1 and CDR2 are MNHEY and SVGAGI. The CDR3 length is 13 residues. CDR3 sequence reads: CASSYTASSEQYF. CDR3 coding DNA: TGTGCCAGCAGTTACACCGCTAGCTCTGAGCAGTACTTC.

The chain carries TRBV9 and TRBJ2-7; 7 bases agree with TRBD2. CDR1 and CDR2 from the germline V gene are SGDLS and YYNGEE. V dropped 0 bases and J dropped 3; count of bases not matched to a gene: 6. The CDR3 runs to 15 residues. The CDR3 sequence: CASSVDTGDYYEQYF. The CDR3 nucleotides are TGTGCCAGCAGCGTAGATACGGGGGACTACTACGAGCAGTACTTC.

The chain combines TRBV6-4 with TRBJ2-5; the D gene is possibly TRBD2 (5 bases). This CDR3 spans 14 amino acids. V lost 8 bases and J 3 bases, leaving 16 bases between the germline ends. CDR1 is MRHNA, CDR2 SNTAGT, per germline. The CDR3: CASLPLLGEETQYF. As DNA, the CDR3 is TGTGCCAGCCTTCCTCTTCTCGGGGAAGAGACCCAGTACTTC.

This clone was seen a few times. V is TRBV4-2 and J is TRBJ1-1; 7 nucleotides agree with TRBD1. The germline V gene has CDR1 LGHNA and CDR2 YNFKEQ. V gave up 3 bases and J gave up 0 bases; unmatched junction bases: 10. The CDR3 spans 17 residues. The CDR3 here is CASSHLKSGTVNTEAFF. CDR3 DNA sequence: TGTGCCAGCAGCCACTTGAAATCCGGGACAGTGAACACTGAAGCTTTCTTT.

The chain recombines TRBV5-1 with TRBJ1-3; 11 bases are a match to TRBD1. V shed 4 bases and J 0 bases; nucleotides not matched to a gene: 9. CDR1 and CDR2 (germline): SGHRS, YFSETQ. The CDR3 is made up of 18 amino acids. The CDR3 sequence: CASSPGQGATNSGNTIYF. DNA for the CDR3: TGCGCCAGCAGCCCCGGACAGGGGGCGACGAACTCTGGAAACACCATATATTTT. Full variable domain (remainder filled in from reference TRBV5-1 and TRBJ1-3): KAGVTQTPRYLIKTRGQQVTLSCSPISGHRSVSWYQQTPGQGLQFLFEYFSETQRNKGNFPGRFSGRQFSNSRSEMNVSTLELGDSALYLCASSPGQGATNSGNTIYFGEGSWLTVV.

J is TRBJ1-4 and V is TRBV27; D is possibly TRBD1 (6 bases). Trimming shortened V by 6 bases and J by 8 bases, and 13 bases separated the two germline ends. Germline-derived CDR1 and CDR2 are MNHEY and SMNVEV (reference sequence). This CDR3 has 13 amino acids. CDR3 loop: CASSGRGNEKLFF. In nucleotides, the CDR3 is TGTGCCAGCAGCGGCAGGGGAAACGAAAAACTGTTTTTT.

This chain connects TRBV19 to TRBJ2-7; 11 bases line up with TRBD1. The CDR3 covers 15 residues. The germline gives CDR1 LNHDA, CDR2 SQIVND (reference sequence). J was trimmed by 1 base and V by 6 bases; bases with no gene match: 5. This CDR3 reads CASSPGTGGSYEQYF. The CDR3 DNA reads TGTGCCAGTAGCCCCGGGACAGGGGGGTCCTACGAGCAGTACTTC.

V is TRBV2 and J is TRBJ1-2, with D perhaps TRBD1 (5 bases). Trimming shortened V by 1 base and J by 11 bases, and 8 bases separated the two germline ends. This CDR3 contains 11 residues. Germline CDR1 reads SNHLY; CDR2 reads FYNNEI. CDR3 sequence: CASSEGKGYTF. The CDR3 nucleotides are TGTGCCAGCAGTGAAGGGAAGGGGTACACCTTC.

This clone appeared a single time. The rearrangement links TRBV29-1 to TRBJ2-6; D call uncertain. CDR1 is SQVTM, CDR2 ANQGSEA, per germline. The ends were cut back, 6 bases at V and 4 bases at J, with 10 bases in the middle. This CDR3 is built from 13 residues. The CDR3 sequence is CSVYRSGANVLTF. The CDR3 region has the DNA TGCAGCGTATATCGTTCGGGGGCCAACGTCCTGACTTTC.

The rearrangement joins TRBV7-2 to TRBJ2-1, with TRBD1 matching 10 bases. The CDR3 contains 15 residues. Trimming removed 0 bases from V and 7 bases from J; junction bases left unmatched: 3. The germline gives CDR1 SGHTA, CDR2 FQGNSA. The CDR3 coding sequence is TGTGCCAGCAGCTTAGCAGGGACAGGGGTAAATGAGCAGTTCTTC. It translates to CASSLAGTGVNEQFF.

The chain uses TRBV27 and TRBJ2-3; D is unresolved. Deletions cut 6 bases from V and 2 bases from J, with 18 bases between. Germline assignment: CDR1 MNHEY and CDR2 SMNVEV (reference sequence). The CDR3 sequence is 16 residues long. CDR3 sequence reads: CASSTIEETPTDTQYF. Written as DNA, the CDR3 is TGTGCCAGCAGCACAATCGAGGAAACTCCCACAGATACGCAGTATTTT.

The chain is built from TRBV6-5 and TRBJ1-5, with D unresolved. Trimming pared 6 bases from V and 0 bases from J, leaving 12 bases between. Germline V gene sequence: CDR1 MNHEY, CDR2 SVGAGI. The CDR3 is made up of 15 amino acids. The CDR3 nucleotides are TGTGCCAGCAGCCCTGACACCTTTAGCAATCAGCCCCAGCATTTT. Protein sequence: CASSPDTFSNQPQHF.

This clone was observed a handful of times. The chain combines TRBV28 with TRBJ2-1, with D possibly TRBD1 on 5 matching bases. CDR3 length: 14 amino acids. The germline V gene has CDR1 MDHEN and CDR2 SYDVKM. V lost 6 bases, J lost 9 bases, and 18 bases lay in between. The CDR3 sequence: CASRVRGKQGEQFF. The DNA of the CDR3 is TGTGCCAGCAGGGTGCGCGGAAAGCAGGGTGAGCAGTTCTTC.

The chain employs TRBV5-4 and TRBJ2-3; maybe TRBD1 (6 bases). The CDR3 spans 12 residues. V was trimmed by 2 bases and J by 5 bases, leaving 6 bases between them. Germline V gene lookup returns CDR1 SGHNT and CDR2 YYREEE (reference sequence). The CDR3 DNA is TGTGCCAGCAGCTTACAGGGAGATACGCAGTATTTT. This encodes CASSLQGDTQYF.

The chain has TRBV5-5 and TRBJ2-2; D ambiguous. CDR3 length: 16 amino acids. Trimming took off 5 bases at V and 4 bases at J, with 18 bases between the two ends. Germline V lookup: CDR1 SGHKS, CDR2 YYEKEE (reference sequence). The CDR3 DNA reads as TGTGCCAGCAGTTTTTTAGACACCTTACTCACCGGGGAGCTGTTTTTT. Its translation: CASSFLDTLLTGELFF.

J is TRBJ2-3 and V is TRBV19; TRBD2 matches at 12 bases. V was pared by 4 bases and J by 4 bases, with 12 bases of the junction left unmatched. Per the germline V gene, CDR1 is LNHDA and CDR2 is SQIVND (reference sequence). There are 18 residues in the CDR3. CDR3 loop: CASSTVVGASGRADTQYF. The CDR3 DNA reads as TGTGCCAGTAGTACGGTAGTGGGGGCTAGCGGGAGGGCAGATACGCAGTATTTT.

The chain is built from TRBV29-1 and TRBJ2-7, with D possibly TRBD2 on 6 matching bases. Germline values: CDR1 SQVTM, CDR2 ANQGSEA. The V end was cut by 6 bases, the J end by 2 bases, with 14 bases between. The CDR3 contains 13 residues. CDR3 protein: CSVSGRATYEQYF. CDR3 DNA: TGCAGCGTGAGCGGGCGAGCAACCTACGAGCAGTACTTC.

A few counts support this clone. Written as DNA, the CDR3 is TGTGCCAGCAGCTTAGATGAGGTCTCTGAGCAGTTCTTC. Protein: CASSLDEVSEQFF. This chain uses TRBV7-6 with TRBJ2-1; no definite D call. The CDR3 consists of 13 residues. Per germline, CDR1 SGHVS and CDR2 FNYEAQ. V shed 1 base and J shed 9 bases, with 10 bases lying between them. The full variable domain, rest sourced from reference TRBV7-6 and TRBJ2-1, is GAGVSQSPRYKVTKRGQDVALRCDPISGHVSLYWYRQALGQGPEFLTYFNYEAQQDKSGLPNDRFSAERPEGSISTLTIQRTEQRDSAMYRCASSLDEVSEQFFGPGTRLTVL.